These 20 T cell receptor beta chains were sequenced from one sample in a study of human T cells and chemical hapten exposure. TCRdb reanalysed the RACE reads using MiXCR and keeps one entry per CDR3 protein. Of about 40,000 distinct CDR3 sequences listed, around 3.2% are singletons. Time point defined: patch test 2, 6 weeks after DPC sensitization. Regarding treatment: therapeutic diphenylcyclopropenone sensitization with weekly scalp DPC. The specimen was whole blood, collected in connection with sensitization to the hapten diphenylcyclopropenone (DPC). The source is a man in his forties with alopecia areata. Some clones in this sample may be carry-over from other donors' samples.

This clonotype came up a few times. This sequence joins TRBV12-3 or TRBV12-4 and TRBJ2-3; D unresolved. Trimming took 6 bases from V and 4 from J, leaving 11 bases between them. The CDR3 loop spans 13 amino acids. CDR3 protein: CASSSRAADTQYF. The CDR3 DNA is TGTGCCAGCAGCAGCCGAGCCGCAGATACGCAGTATTTT.

This clonotype was counted at least ten times. This chain joins TRBV7-9 and TRBJ2-2; possibly TRBD2 for D (6 bases). Per germline, CDR1 SEHNR and CDR2 FQNEAQ (reference sequence). V was shortened by 5 bases and J by 5 bases, with 15 bases between the two germline ends. CDR3 size: 15 residues. CDR3 bases: TGTGCCAGCAGCCCCAGAAGGGGAGGAACCGGGGAGCTGTTTTTT. Its protein product is CASSPRRGGTGELFF.

The gene calls are TRBV20-1 and TRBJ1-5; tentative D call: TRBD1 (6 bases). This CDR3 has 16 residues. Trimming cost V 3 bases and J 0 bases, with 15 bases left between them. Germline assignment: CDR1 DFQATT and CDR2 SNEGSKA (reference sequence). DNA for the CDR3: TGCAGTGCTAGCAAAGGCTCAGGGGATAGCAATCAGCCCCAGCATTTT. Its translation is CSASKGSGDSNQPQHF.

This clonotype was detected ten times or more. This chain links TRBV2 with TRBJ2-2; tentative D call: TRBD1 (6 bases). The CDR3 runs 14 residues. CDR1 and CDR2 from the germline V gene are SNHLY and FYNNEI. The V end lost 6 bases, the J end lost 5 bases, and 13 bases lay between the germline ends. The CDR3 spells CASRLQGITGELFF. In nucleotides, the CDR3 is TGTGCCAGCAGGCTACAGGGTATTACCGGGGAGCTGTTTTTT.

This clonotype has ten or more counts. This sequence joins TRBV27 and TRBJ2-5; the match to TRBD2 covers 7 bases. V trimming: 4 bases; J trimming: 2 bases; junction bases outside the gene matches: 10. In germline, CDR1 is MNHEY, CDR2 SMNVEV (reference sequence). This CDR3 contains 16 residues. As DNA, the CDR3 is TGTGCCAGCAGTTCCCTCCCTGGGGGGGGTCAAGAGACCCAGTACTTC. It translates to CASSSLPGGGQETQYF.

This clonotype was counted many times. In nucleotides, the CDR3 is TGTGCCAGCAGTCCTCGAGAGAGGTTGCACACCGGGGAGCTGTTTTTT. This translates into CASSPRERLHTGELFF. The chain combines TRBV12-3 or TRBV12-4 with TRBJ2-2; D remains ambiguous. This CDR3 spans 16 amino acids. V lost 5 bases and J 3 bases, leaving 16 bases between the germline ends.

This clonotype was recorded many times. This rearrangement joins TRBV3-1 to TRBJ1-4; D possibly corresponds to TRBD1 (5 bases). Looked up from germline, CDR1 is LGHDT and CDR2 is YNNKEL (reference sequence). The ends were cut back, 3 bases at V and 4 bases at J, with 9 bases in the middle. This CDR3 is built from 14 residues. The CDR3 reads CASSQRGGNEKLFF. The CDR3 bases are TGTGCCAGCAGCCAGAGGGGAGGTAATGAAAAACTGTTTTTT.

V usage is TRBV20-1 and J usage is TRBJ1-4; D might be TRBD1 (6 bases). This CDR3 has 13 residues. Trimming pared 6 bases from V and 11 bases from J, leaving 19 bases between. From germline, CDR1 is DFQATT and CDR2 SNEGSKA (reference sequence). The CDR3 is CSARQRTADKLFF. The CDR3 DNA sequence: TGCAGTGCGAGACAAAGGACAGCCGATAAACTGTTTTTT.

This clonotype was seen a few times. The rearrangement uses TRBV4-1 and TRBJ1-2; possibly TRBD1 for D (5 bases). The V end lost 0 bases, the J end lost 4 bases, and 12 bases lay between the germline ends. There are 15 residues in the CDR3. Looked up from germline, CDR1 is MGHRA and CDR2 is YSYEKL. This chain's CDR3 is CASSQDRGGTYGYTF. The CDR3 DNA is TGCGCCAGCAGCCAAGATCGGGGGGGGACCTATGGCTACACCTTC.

This clonotype was observed at least ten times. The chain links TRBV20-1 to TRBJ2-7; TRBD2 is a possible D gene (6 bases). V was shortened by 5 bases and J by 2 bases, with 16 bases between the two germline ends. Germline lookup yields CDR1 DFQATT and CDR2 SNEGSKA (reference sequence). The CDR3 is made up of 14 amino acids. CDR3 amino acids: CSAGGADNPYEQYF. For the CDR3, the DNA is TGCAGTGCTGGAGGGGCCGATAACCCCTACGAGCAGTACTTC.

The table lists this clonotype with many counts. The chain employs TRBV20-1 and TRBJ2-5; a possible D gene is TRBD2 (6 bases). Germline V gene lookup returns CDR1 DFQATT and CDR2 SNEGSKA (reference sequence). V was clipped by 3 bases and J by 5 bases, with 10 bases between them. The CDR3 is made up of 12 amino acids. CDR3 nucleotides: TGCAGTGCTAGTCCCGGGAGTGAGACCCAGTACTTC. This sequence encodes CSASPGSETQYF.

This clonotype has ten or more counts. The rearrangement uses TRBV2 and TRBJ1-5; D is perhaps TRBD1 (6 bases). V was pared by 4 bases and J by 7 bases, with 17 bases between. The CDR3 consists of 15 residues. CDR1 is SNHLY and CDR2 is FYNNEI in the germline V gene. The CDR3: CASSGFSGAGQPQHF. The CDR3 nucleotides are TGTGCCAGCAGTGGATTCTCAGGGGCTGGCCAGCCCCAGCATTTT.

This clonotype was recorded at least ten times. The rearrangement uses TRBV29-1 and TRBJ1-5, with TRBD1 matching over 9 bases. V gave up 7 bases and J gave up 3 bases; unmatched junction bases: 7. This CDR3 has 14 amino acids. Germline CDR1 and CDR2: SQVTM and ANQGSEA. Written as DNA, the CDR3 is TGCAGCGCCCGGACAGGGGAGGACAATCAGCCCCAGCATTTT. It is translated as CSARTGEDNQPQHF.

This clonotype was observed at least ten times. The chain combines TRBV4-1 with TRBJ1-4; possibly TRBD1 for D (5 bases). The V end lost 5 bases, the J end lost 5 bases, and 18 bases lay between the germline ends. Germline values: CDR1 MGHRA, CDR2 YSYEKL. This CDR3 is built from 16 residues. For the CDR3, the DNA is TGCGCCAGCAGCGGCGGGCAGGGTAATCGAAATGAAAAACTGTTTTTT. Its protein product is CASSGGQGNRNEKLFF.

This chain joins TRBV4-3 and TRBJ2-7, with D perhaps matching TRBD2 (7 bases). The V end lost 3 bases, the J end lost 1 base, and 13 bases lay between the germline ends. The V gene's germline CDR1 is LGHNA and CDR2 YSLEER. The CDR3 runs 15 residues. This CDR3 reads CASSHAGEGSYEQYF. The DNA for the CDR3 is TGCGCCAGCAGCCATGCAGGGGAGGGATCCTACGAGCAGTACTTC.

This clonotype occurred many times. V gene TRBV6-6 combines with J gene TRBJ2-7; no clear D. Germline V CDR1 and CDR2: MNHNY, SVGAGI (reference sequence). Trimming removed 2 bases at V and 2 bases at J, with 4 bases between. The CDR3 extends over 12 amino acids. The CDR3 loop is CASSYTPYEQYF. The CDR3 DNA follows: TGTGCCAGCAGTTACACCCCCTACGAGCAGTACTTC.

This clonotype was counted at least ten times. The chain recombines TRBV7-9 with TRBJ1-2; D call uncertain. Trimming shortened V by 5 bases and J by 4 bases, and 11 bases separated the two germline ends. The CDR3 loop spans 13 amino acids. Per germline, CDR1 SEHNR and CDR2 FQNEAQ (reference sequence). The DNA for the CDR3 is TGTGCCAGCAGCCTCGGACCGGGCTATGGCTACACCTTC. It codes for CASSLGPGYGYTF. The full variable domain, rest sourced from reference TRBV7-9 and TRBJ1-2, is DTGVSQNPRHKITKRGQNVTFRCDPISEHNRLYWYRQTLGQGPEFLTYFQNEAQLEKSRLLSDRFSAERPKGSFSTLEIQRTEQGDSAMYLCASSLGPGYGYTFGSGTRLTVV.

This clonotype was seen repeatedly, ten times or more. CDR3: CASTRSGLYGYTF. In DNA form, the CDR3 reads TGTGCCAGCACCAGGAGCGGACTCTATGGCTACACCTTC. The gene calls are TRBV28 and TRBJ1-2; D is unclear. The V end lost 7 bases, the J end lost 4 bases, and 13 bases lay between the germline ends. Germline-derived CDR1 and CDR2 are MDHEN and SYDVKM. The CDR3 extends over 13 amino acids.

The sample holds many counts of this clonotype. The chain carries TRBV5-4 and TRBJ2-3; TRBD2 agrees at 9 bases. J was trimmed by 4 bases and V by 4 bases; bases with no gene match: 4. The CDR3 consists of 14 residues. CDR1 is SGHNT and CDR2 is YYREEE in the germline V gene (reference sequence). CDR3 loop: CASSPRTSADTQYF. For the CDR3, the DNA is TGTGCCAGCAGCCCACGGACTAGCGCAGATACGCAGTATTTT.

This clonotype was recorded at least ten times. The chain recombines TRBV7-8 with TRBJ2-3; a weak D match, TRBD1 (8 bases). With 7 bases removed from V and 0 bases from J, the gap between germline ends came to 20 bases. The germline gives CDR1 SGHVS, CDR2 FQNEAQ. The length of the CDR3 is 17 residues. The DNA of the CDR3 is TGTGCCAGCACCCAAAGAGCGGGACAGGCCAGCACAGATACGCAGTATTTT. This gives the protein CASTQRAGQASTDTQYF.